These T cell receptor beta chains were read from a single sample in a study of response to subunit inactivated influenza vaccine. TCRdb reprocessed the RT-PCR reads with MiXCR, giving one entry per CDR3 protein. The sample lists 750,000 to 850,000 distinct CDR3 sequences, roughly 20% occurring once. Sequencing was performed on PBMCs from blood, taken roughly 5 days after vaccination. The receptor set was obtained from a man in his fifties or sixties who received an inactivated influenza vaccine. CDR3s include the opening cysteine and the closing phenylalanine or tryptophan. D genes are given only for firm matches. Clone size is stated in some rows and not others, as once, few, many or a class when expanded.

D	J	size	V	DNA	CDR3
TRBD1	TRBJ2-5	few	TRBV20-1	TGCAGTGCTAGAGATCCTGGACAGGGCTTGCAAGAGACCCAGTACTTC	CSARDPGQGLQETQYF
-	TRBJ2-3	-	TRBV20-1	TGCAGTGCTAGAGAAGGGGACCCCACAGATACGCAGTATTTT	CSAREGDPTDTQYF
TRBD1	TRBJ1-3	-	TRBV10-3	TGTGCCATCAGCCCGGGACAGGGGAATCGGGACACCATATATTTT	CAISPGQGNRDTIYF
TRBD1	TRBJ2-5	-	TRBV20-1	TGCAGTGCTAGAGCAGGGGGACCCCGGGCAGGAGAGACCCAGTACTTC	CSARAGGPRAGETQYF
-	TRBJ2-7	-	TRBV29-1	TGCAGTACCCTTGCCGAGCAGTACTTC	CSTLAEQYF
TRBD2	TRBJ2-7	few	TRBV20-1	TGCAGTGCTTACGGTAGCGGGCACCCCCCCTACGAGCAGTACTTC	CSAYGSGHPPYEQYF
-	TRBJ2-3	few	TRBV5-1	TGCGCCAGCAGCGGATCAACACCCGCAGATACGCAGTATTTT	CASSGSTPADTQYF
-	TRBJ2-7	-	TRBV12-2	TGTGCAAGTCGCTTAGCGTGTAGTAGACACTCCAACGCAAGCCCCTACGAGCAGTACTTC	CASRLACSRHSNASPYEQYF
-	TRBJ1-2	-	TRBV5-6	TGTGCCAGCAGCTTGGCCGCAGCCTCCGCATCCCACCGCAATGGCTACACCTTC	CASSLAAASASHRNGYTF
TRBD1	TRBJ2-3	-	TRBV7-9	TGTGCCAGCAGCTCGTCACGGGACAGGGTCTTCGCAGATACGCAGTATTTT	CASSSSRDRVFADTQYF
TRBD2	TRBJ2-5	-	TRBV20-1	TGCAGTGCTAGAGAGGGACTAGCGGGTGGGAAAGAGACCCAGTACTTC	CSAREGLAGGKETQYF
-	TRBJ2-7	-	TRBV21-1	TGTGCCACCTTACCGGACGGAGGTAGAGAGCAGTACTTC	CATLPDGGREQYF
-	TRBJ2-1	few	TRBV13	TGTGCCAGCAGCTCCCGCGGACAGCCTAATGAGCAGTTCTTC	CASSSRGQPNEQFF
-	TRBJ2-1	few	TRBV24-1	TGTGCCACCAGTGACAGCAATGAGCAGTTCTTC	CATSDSNEQFF
TRBD1	TRBJ1-1	-	TRBV20-1	TGCAGTGCTCCGAAACAGACAGGGAGCACTGAAGCTTTCTTT	CSAPKQTGSTEAFF
-	TRBJ1-2	-	TRBV29-1	TGCAGCGTTCTAGGGTCAATCGGGTTGAACTATGGCTACACCTTC	CSVLGSIGLNYGYTF
TRBD1	TRBJ2-3	few	TRBV5-5	TGTGCCAGCAGCTTGGTACAGGGGGGCACAGATACGCAGTATTTT	CASSLVQGGTDTQYF
-	TRBJ2-3	-	TRBV11-2	TGTGCCAGCAGCTTACTACAGGGTAGAATGACAGATACGCAGTATTTT	CASSLLQGRMTDTQYF
-	TRBJ2-3	-	TRBV9	TGTGCCAGCAACGGGGGCCTCGGCACAGATACGCAGTATTTT	CASNGGLGTDTQYF
-	TRBJ2-2	-	TRBV4-1	TGCGCCAGCAGCCAAGATGAGGGCCTTCGGGAGACCGGGGAGCTGTTTTTT	CASSQDEGLRETGELFF
-	TRBJ1-4	few	TRBV20-1	TGCAGTGCTAGAGATCTACAGGGACGGGAGGAAAAACTGTTTTTT	CSARDLQGREEKLFF
-	TRBJ2-5	-	TRBV20-1	TGCAGTGCTAGTTTGGTACTCCAAGAGACCCAGTACTTC	CSASLVLQETQYF
-	TRBJ1-4	-	TRBV2	TGTGCCGGGGGGGGGAGAACTAATGAAAAACTGTTTTTT	CAGGGRTNEKLFF
TRBD2	TRBJ2-7	-	TRBV20-1	TGCAGTGCTAGCCGAGCGGGAGTAGACTACGAGCGGTACTTC	CSASRAGVDYERYF
-	TRBJ2-7	-	TRBV20-1	TGCAGTGCTAGAGATCACAAGCGTTCCTCCTACGAGCAGTACTTC	CSARDHKRSSYEQYF
-	TRBJ1-1	many	TRBV12-3/TRBV12-4	TGTGCCAGCAGTTTATCGGCAGGGAACACTGAAGCTTTCTTT	CASSLSAGNTEAFF
-	TRBJ1-3	few	TRBV29-1	TGCAGCGTTGAATCGGGGTTAGGAAACACCATATATTTT	CSVESGLGNTIYF
-	TRBJ2-1	many	TRBV20-1	TGCAGTGCTAGAAAGGCAAGGAATGAGCAGTTCTTC	CSARKARNEQFF
-	TRBJ1-3	few	TRBV7-2	TGTGCCAGCAGCTTATTCCGGAACACCATATATTTT	CASSLFRNTIYF
-	TRBJ2-1	few	TRBV15	TGTGCCACCAGCGCTCGGGTTTCCAGCTCCTACAATGAGCAGTTCTTC	CATSARVSSSYNEQFF
-	TRBJ2-1	few	TRBV7-2	TGTGCCAGCAGCCGTCCTTGGGCCTACAATGAGCAGTTCTTC	CASSRPWAYNEQFF
TRBD1	TRBJ2-1	few	TRBV2	TGTGCCAGCAGTGGGTTGTCAGGACAGGGGGCGATCCATGAGCAGTTCTTC	CASSGLSGQGAIHEQFF
-	TRBJ2-7	-	TRBV7-6	TGTGCCAGCAGCCGACTCTTTTCCTCCGAGCAGTACTTC	CASSRLFSSEQYF
-	TRBJ2-1	few	TRBV7-9	TGTGCCAGCAGCTTAGGGGTGGAGGGCTCCTACAATGAGCAGTTCTTC	CASSLGVEGSYNEQFF
TRBD2	TRBJ2-1	-	TRBV28	TGTGCCAGCGGTTCCTTAGCGGGAGTCTACAATGAGCAGTTCTTC	CASGSLAGVYNEQFF
-	TRBJ2-3	-	TRBV12-3/TRBV12-4	TGTGCCAGCAGCGAGGGGGGGCCCCAGGGGGATACGCAGTATTTT	CASSEGGPQGDTQYF
-	TRBJ2-5	few	TRBV12-3/TRBV12-4	TGTGCCAGCAGCGGGGGACACCGATCGACAGAGACCCAGTACTTC	CASSGGHRSTETQYF
-	TRBJ2-1	-	TRBV5-1	TGCGCCAGCAGCCTTATTTCCTCGAGCTCCTACAATGAGCAGTTCTTC	CASSLISSSSYNEQFF
-	TRBJ2-2	-	TRBV20-1	TGCAGTGCTAGCGGAGAGAACACCGGGGAGCTGTTTTTT	CSASGENTGELFF
TRBD2	TRBJ2-1	few	TRBV20-1	TGCAGTGCTAGAGGGGTTCGAAACTTAGGACTAGCGGAACCATATGAGCAGTTCTTC	CSARGVRNLGLAEPYEQFF
TRBD2	TRBJ2-1	few	TRBV10-3	TGTGCCATCAGTGAAACCCGCGGGGGGGCTGGTGAGCAGTTCTTC	CAISETRGGAGEQFF
TRBD2	TRBJ2-2	-	TRBV12-3/TRBV12-4	TGTGCCAGCAGTTTAAAATGGGGGGAGGGAACGACCGGGGAGCTGTTTTTT	CASSLKWGEGTTGELFF
-	TRBJ2-1	-	TRBV12-3/TRBV12-4	TGTGCCAGCAGCCTCCCGGATGGGAATGAGCAGTTCTTC	CASSLPDGNEQFF
TRBD2	TRBJ2-5	few	TRBV11-2	TGTGCCAGCAGCTACAGACTAGCGGGGGGGACCCAGTACTTC	CASSYRLAGGTQYF
-	TRBJ1-4	-	TRBV7-9	TGTGCCAGCAGCTCCAGCCGAAAACTGTTTTTT	CASSSSRKLFF
-	TRBJ2-1	-	TRBV29-1	TGCAGCGTTGAAAAGCCCCTGGCTAGGGAGCAGTTCTTC	CSVEKPLAREQFF
-	TRBJ2-4	few	TRBV20-1	TGCAGTGCTAGAGATCTGGCCACGGGAAGTGACATTCAGTACTTC	CSARDLATGSDIQYF
-	TRBJ2-7	-	TRBV4-2	TGTGCCAGCAGCCAAGAAGTCATAAGCTCCTACGAGCAGTACTTC	CASSQEVISSYEQYF
-	TRBJ2-7	-	TRBV27	TGTGCCACAGGCGGGGGCCCATCCTACGAGCAGTACTTC	CATGGGPSYEQYF
TRBD1	TRBJ1-2	few	TRBV5-1	TGCGCCAGCGGCGAACCGGGACAGGGAAGCTACACCTTC	CASGEPGQGSYTF
-	TRBJ2-3	few	TRBV5-1	TGCGCCAGCAGCTTGGCTTCGGGGGGCCGCACAGATACGCAGTATTTT	CASSLASGGRTDTQYF
-	TRBJ1-1	few	TRBV29-1	TGCAGCGTAAGGCACATGAAGGACACTGAAGCTTTCTTT	CSVRHMKDTEAFF
-	TRBJ2-3	-	TRBV29-1	TGCAGCTCAGCGTGGCACAGCCGCACAGATACGCAGTATTTT	CSSAWHSRTDTQYF
-	TRBJ1-2	few	TRBV5-5	TGTGCCAGCCTAGAGTTTTTTGGACAGAGGAACTATGGCTACACCTTC	CASLEFFGQRNYGYTF
-	TRBJ2-5	few	TRBV12-3/TRBV12-4	TGTGCCAGCAGTGAGTTAGGGAGTGGGACCCAGTACTTC	CASSELGSGTQYF
TRBD2	TRBJ2-1	-	TRBV11-2	TGTGCCAGCAGCCTAGGGGTTAGCGGGAACCATGAGCAGTTCTTC	CASSLGVSGNHEQFF
TRBD1	TRBJ1-1	-	TRBV27	TGTGCCAGCAGTTCGACAGGGTGGGGAACTGAAGCTTTCTTT	CASSSTGWGTEAFF
-	TRBJ1-1	-	TRBV28	TGTGCCAGCAGCATCGGGGGGGTGAACACTGAAGCTTTCTTT	CASSIGGVNTEAFF
-	TRBJ1-3	-	TRBV7-8	TGTGCCAGCAGCTCCGCCGACGGGGGTATTGGAAACACCATATATTTT	CASSSADGGIGNTIYF
TRBD1	TRBJ1-2	few	TRBV9	TGTGCCAGCAGCGTAGCTCCGACAGGGGCTAACTATGGCTACACCTTC	CASSVAPTGANYGYTF